This T cell receptor (beta chain) derives from a study of tumor-infiltrating lymphocytes in primary liver carcinoma. On the study more broadly: Primary liver carcinoma, confirmed by histopathology, was surgically resected.

The authors took blood RNA from unsorted whole blood and also extracted germline DNA. The template, roughly 0.45 ug total RNA, yielded TCR beta cDNA made with a constant-region primer. Construction of TCR beta libraries relied on three successive nested multiplex PCR rounds employing slightly modified ARM-PCR. Forward primers for TRBV1-TRBV30 and a C-beta reverse primer served the first two PCR rounds, at about 10 cycles each. TCRdb re-derived calls from the multiplex PCR reads in MiXCR, one entry per CDR3 protein. The table shows 200,000 or so distinct CDR3 sequences, with 65% occurring only once. To note about this clonotype: Its specificity is not known.

The study's findings and limits: Blood had a significantly lower top-250-clone fraction than tumors did (p = 0.039).

The CDR3 runs 16 residues. Looked up from germline, CDR1 is SGHNT and CDR2 is YYREEE (reference sequence). Trimming took 4 bases from V and 4 from J; bases not matched to a gene: 12. V gene TRBV5-4 combines with J gene TRBJ2-3; the match to TRBD2 covers 7 bases. The receptor was derived from a woman aged 55-69 years with primary liver carcinoma and hepatitis B virus infection. Sequenced input: peripheral blood. The CDR3 nucleotides read TGTGCCAGCAGCCCCCGGACTAGTCGGGTCGCAGATACGCAGTATTTT. As protein: CASSPRTSRVADTQYF.